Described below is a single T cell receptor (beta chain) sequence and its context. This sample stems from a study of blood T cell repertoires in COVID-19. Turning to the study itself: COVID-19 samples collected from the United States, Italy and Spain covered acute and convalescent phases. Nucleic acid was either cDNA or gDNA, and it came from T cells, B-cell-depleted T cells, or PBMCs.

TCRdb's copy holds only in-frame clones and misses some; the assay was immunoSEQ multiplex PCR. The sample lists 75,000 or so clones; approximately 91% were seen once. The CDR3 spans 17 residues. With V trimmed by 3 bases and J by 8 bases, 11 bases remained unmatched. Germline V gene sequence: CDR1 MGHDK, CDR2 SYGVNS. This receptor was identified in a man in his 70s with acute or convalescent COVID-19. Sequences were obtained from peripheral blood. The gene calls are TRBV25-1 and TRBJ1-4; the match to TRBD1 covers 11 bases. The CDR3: CASSEHAAGDRGEKLFF. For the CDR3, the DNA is TGTGCCAGCAGTGAGCACGCCGCTGGGGACAGGGGGGAAAAACTGTTTTTT.